A selection of T cell receptor beta chains follows, all from one sample in a study of metastatic and nonmetastatic thyroid tumors. TCRdb redid the clone calls on the PCR reads using MiXCR. Among tens of thousands of clones listed, around 17% were seen once. Sequenced sample: tumor tissue. These TCRs come from a female donor with papillary thyroid cancer or a benign thyroid nodule (not recorded which). Some clones in this sample may be carry-over from other donors' samples. The CDR3 runs from the conserved cysteine through the conserved F or W. The D gene is left open where the match is weak. A row's size may be missing; if present it is once, few, many or a size class.

j_call: TRBJ2-5; clone_size: .; d_call: TRBD2; v_call: TRBV6-2/TRBV6-3; cdr3_aa: CASSRLAGGPETQYF; cdr3_nt: TGTGCCAGCAGTAGACTAGCGGGGGGTCCAGAGACCCAGTACTTC
j_call: TRBJ1-1; clone_size: .; d_call: .; v_call: TRBV20-1; cdr3_aa: CSASMKNTEAFF; cdr3_nt: TGCAGTGCTAGCATGAAGAACACTGAAGCTTTCTTT
j_call: TRBJ2-2; clone_size: .; d_call: .; v_call: TRBV5-1; cdr3_aa: CASSLSVGSPTGELFF; cdr3_nt: TGCGCCAGCAGCTTAAGTGTAGGCAGTCCCACCGGGGAGCTGTTTTTT
j_call: TRBJ2-1; clone_size: many; d_call: TRBD2; v_call: TRBV2; cdr3_aa: CASSFLAVSYNEQFF; cdr3_nt: TGTGCCAGCAGTTTCCTAGCGGTCTCCTACAATGAGCAGTTCTTC
j_call: TRBJ2-5; clone_size: many; d_call: .; v_call: TRBV4-2; cdr3_aa: CASSQDHRAAPYF; cdr3_nt: TGTGCCAGCAGCCAAGATCATCGAGCCGCCCCCTACTTC
j_call: TRBJ2-5; clone_size: many; d_call: TRBD2; v_call: TRBV6-6; cdr3_aa: CASSYSSSGRAGETQYF; cdr3_nt: TGTGCCAGCAGTTACTCGTCTAGCGGGAGGGCCGGAGAGACCCAGTACTTC
j_call: TRBJ1-2; clone_size: many; d_call: TRBD1; v_call: TRBV6-1; cdr3_aa: CASSRTGARSYGYTF; cdr3_nt: TGTGCCAGCAGTCGCACAGGGGCTCGTAGCTATGGCTACACCTTC
j_call: TRBJ2-7; clone_size: many; d_call: .; v_call: TRBV2; cdr3_aa: CASSDLTYEQYF; cdr3_nt: TGTGCCAGCAGTGACTTAACCTACGAGCAGTACTTC
j_call: TRBJ2-7; clone_size: .; d_call: TRBD1; v_call: TRBV11-1; cdr3_aa: CARSSTWDSRNEQYF; cdr3_nt: TGTGCCCGAAGCTCAACATGGGACAGCCGAAACGAGCAGTACTTC
j_call: TRBJ2-5; clone_size: many; d_call: .; v_call: TRBV20-1; cdr3_aa: CSAIGQLQETQYF; cdr3_nt: TGCAGTGCTATCGGACAGCTCCAAGAGACCCAGTACTTC
j_call: TRBJ1-4; clone_size: many; d_call: .; v_call: TRBV15; cdr3_aa: CATSRGAANEKLFF; cdr3_nt: TGTGCCACCAGCAGGGGCGCGGCTAATGAAAAACTGTTTTTT
j_call: TRBJ1-2; clone_size: many; d_call: TRBD1; v_call: TRBV5-4; cdr3_aa: CASSPYRGLIHGYTF; cdr3_nt: TGTGCCAGCAGCCCGTACAGGGGATTAATACATGGCTACACCTTC
j_call: TRBJ2-1; clone_size: .; d_call: .; v_call: TRBV11-1; cdr3_aa: CASILTLAGVNEQFF; cdr3_nt: TGTGCCAGCATCTTAACGCTAGCTGGAGTCAATGAGCAGTTCTTC
j_call: TRBJ1-6; clone_size: .; d_call: .; v_call: TRBV20-1; cdr3_aa: CSASRSGQGSSPLHF; cdr3_nt: TGCAGTGCTAGTAGGTCGGGGCAAGGAAGCTCACCCCTCCACTTT
j_call: TRBJ1-2; clone_size: many; d_call: .; v_call: TRBV15; cdr3_aa: CATSSRQGNYGYTF; cdr3_nt: TGTGCCACCAGCAGTAGGCAGGGGAACTATGGCTACACCTTC
j_call: TRBJ2-1; clone_size: .; d_call: TRBD1; v_call: TRBV5-1; cdr3_aa: CASSRSGTGPREQFF; cdr3_nt: TGCGCCAGCAGCCGATCAGGGACAGGCCCTAGGGAGCAGTTCTTC
j_call: TRBJ1-2; clone_size: .; d_call: .; v_call: TRBV5-1; cdr3_aa: CAIRTRAGGYTF; cdr3_nt: TGCGCCATTAGGACCCGGGCCGGGGGCTACACCTTC
j_call: TRBJ2-7; clone_size: few; d_call: .; v_call: TRBV12-3/TRBV12-4; cdr3_aa: CASSPIKGDRLEQYF; cdr3_nt: TGTGCCAGCAGTCCAATCAAGGGAGATCGTCTCGAGCAGTACTTC
j_call: TRBJ2-3; clone_size: few; d_call: TRBD2; v_call: TRBV10-3; cdr3_aa: CAIRPGTSGARGYTQYF; cdr3_nt: TGTGCCATCAGGCCCGGGACTAGCGGGGCCAGGGGGTATACGCAGTATTTT
j_call: TRBJ1-3; clone_size: many; d_call: .; v_call: TRBV7-3; cdr3_aa: CASSPNRGNTIYF; cdr3_nt: TGTGCCAGCAGCCCAAACCGGGGAAACACCATATATTTT
j_call: TRBJ2-7; clone_size: many; d_call: TRBD1; v_call: TRBV4-1; cdr3_aa: CASSQDAQQGASGYEQYF; cdr3_nt: TGCGCCAGCAGCCAAGATGCGCAGCAGGGGGCCTCAGGGTACGAGCAGTACTTC
j_call: TRBJ2-1; clone_size: many; d_call: TRBD2; v_call: TRBV2; cdr3_aa: CASSPASGRVGIEQFF; cdr3_nt: TGTGCCAGCAGTCCCGCTAGCGGGAGGGTCGGGATTGAGCAGTTCTTC
j_call: TRBJ2-7; clone_size: many; d_call: TRBD1; v_call: TRBV11-1; cdr3_aa: CASSSRVRTGGDPYEQYF; cdr3_nt: TGTGCCAGCAGCTCACGGGTGAGGACAGGGGGCGATCCCTACGAGCAGTACTTC
j_call: TRBJ1-2; clone_size: .; d_call: .; v_call: TRBV7-2; cdr3_aa: CASSLVTGVWYGYTF; cdr3_nt: TGTGCCAGCAGCTTAGTTACGGGGGTCTGGTATGGCTACACCTTC
j_call: TRBJ2-3; clone_size: many; d_call: TRBD2; v_call: TRBV28; cdr3_aa: CASTLGTSGRDTQYF; cdr3_nt: TGTGCCAGCACCCTAGGGACTAGCGGGAGAGATACGCAGTATTTT
j_call: TRBJ1-3; clone_size: .; d_call: .; v_call: TRBV2; cdr3_aa: CASKIEVSVNTIYF; cdr3_nt: TGTGCCAGCAAAATAGAGGTAAGTGTAAACACCATATATTTT
j_call: TRBJ2-7; clone_size: many; d_call: TRBD1; v_call: TRBV6-6; cdr3_aa: CASSYSGRGRGEQYF; cdr3_nt: TGTGCCAGCAGTTACTCTGGCAGGGGGAGAGGTGAGCAGTACTTC
j_call: TRBJ2-7; clone_size: many; d_call: TRBD1; v_call: TRBV19; cdr3_aa: CASKISGQGIYEQYF; cdr3_nt: TGTGCCAGCAAAATATCGGGACAGGGGATCTACGAGCAGTACTTC
j_call: TRBJ1-4; clone_size: many; d_call: .; v_call: TRBV13; cdr3_aa: CASSFGTINEKLFF; cdr3_nt: TGTGCCAGCAGTTTTGGGACAATCAATGAAAAACTGTTTTTT
j_call: TRBJ2-7; clone_size: medium-sized; d_call: TRBD1; v_call: TRBV6-2/TRBV6-3; cdr3_aa: CASSYGRWVQGAYEQYF; cdr3_nt: TGTGCCAGCAGTTACGGTCGTTGGGTACAGGGGGCCTACGAGCAGTACTTC
j_call: TRBJ2-7; clone_size: many; d_call: .; v_call: TRBV11-3; cdr3_aa: CASSRGQNYEQYF; cdr3_nt: TGTGCCAGCAGCCGAGGACAGAACTACGAGCAGTACTTC
j_call: TRBJ2-2; clone_size: .; d_call: .; v_call: TRBV6-2/TRBV6-3; cdr3_aa: CASSYAPNTGELFF; cdr3_nt: TGTGCCAGCAGTTACGCCCCGAATACCGGGGAGCTGTTTTTT
j_call: TRBJ1-3; clone_size: many; d_call: .; v_call: TRBV7-2; cdr3_aa: CASSARDNSGNTIYF; cdr3_nt: TGTGCCAGCAGCGCCCGGGACAATTCTGGAAACACCATATATTTT
j_call: TRBJ1-6; clone_size: .; d_call: .; v_call: TRBV20-1; cdr3_aa: CSASKYLLGQNSPLHF; cdr3_nt: TGCAGTGCTAGCAAGTACCTCTTGGGGCAGAATTCACCCCTCCACTTT
j_call: TRBJ2-1; clone_size: many; d_call: .; v_call: TRBV6-1; cdr3_aa: CASSRDHYNEQFF; cdr3_nt: TGTGCCAGCTCCCGGGACCATTACAATGAGCAGTTCTTC
j_call: TRBJ2-1; clone_size: many; d_call: TRBD2; v_call: TRBV5-1; cdr3_aa: CASSLDLAGGGYNEQFF; cdr3_nt: TGCGCCAGCAGCTTGGACCTAGCGGGAGGAGGTTACAATGAGCAGTTCTTC
j_call: TRBJ1-3; clone_size: many; d_call: .; v_call: TRBV9; cdr3_aa: CASSSDRQLSGNTIYF; cdr3_nt: TGTGCCAGCAGCTCAGACAGACAACTCTCTGGAAACACCATATATTTT
j_call: TRBJ1-5; clone_size: .; d_call: .; v_call: TRBV24-1; cdr3_aa: CATSAARGNHPQHF; cdr3_nt: TGTGCCACCAGCGCTGCTAGGGGCAATCATCCCCAGCATTTT
j_call: TRBJ1-3; clone_size: many; d_call: .; v_call: TRBV6-6; cdr3_aa: CASSYSGAGNTIYF; cdr3_nt: TGTGCCAGCAGTTACTCAGGTGCTGGAAACACCATATATTTT
j_call: TRBJ2-1; clone_size: many; d_call: TRBD2; v_call: TRBV7-6; cdr3_aa: CASSPGSGRARSYNEQFF; cdr3_nt: TGTGCCAGCAGCCCGGGTAGCGGGAGGGCCCGCTCCTACAATGAGCAGTTCTTC
j_call: TRBJ1-1; clone_size: many; d_call: .; v_call: TRBV7-2; cdr3_aa: CASSLIWAEAFF; cdr3_nt: TGTGCCAGCAGCTTAATTTGGGCTGAAGCTTTCTTT